The 23 T cell receptor beta chains listed next were all sequenced from one sample in a study of neurological immune-mediated disorders. Using its own MiXCR run on the 5' RACE reads, TCRdb lists one record per CDR3 protein. This sample has roughly 57,000 distinct CDR3 sequences, with approximately 25% found just once. Noted time point: technical triplicate 2. Sample: PBMCs. These receptors were taken from a man aged 60 to 75 with HTLV-1-associated myelopathy (HAM/TSP).

Remarks on this clonotype: The junction and the germline gene differ at one end; a read error may be behind it. The rearrangement uses TRBV7-2 and TRBJ1-5; 8 bases align to TRBD1. The CDR3 contains 15 residues. Germline V gene sequence: CDR1 SGHTA, CDR2 FQGNSA. The chain's CDR3 is CSSSLTSGGLQLQHF. The CDR3 DNA reads as TGTTCCAGCAGCTTAACGTCAGGGGGCCTTCAGCTCCAGCATTTT.

This clonotype was seen at least ten times. The chain couples TRBV5-1 to TRBJ1-3, with 11 bases that match TRBD1. The CDR3 extends over 15 amino acids. Per germline, CDR1 SGHRS and CDR2 YFSETQ. J lost 4 bases, V lost 4 bases, and 4 bases had no gene match. In nucleotides, the CDR3 is TGCGCCAGCAGCCCCGGACAGGGGGCGGGAAACACCATATATTTT. It encodes CASSPGQGAGNTIYF.

This clonotype was detected a few times. The chain links TRBV20-1 to TRBJ2-5; TRBD1 agrees at 7 bases. CDR1 DFQATT and CDR2 SNEGSKA come from the germline V gene (reference sequence). Losses at the gene ends were 3 bases for V and 4 bases for J; bases not matched to a gene: 5. The CDR3 has 13 amino acids. This CDR3 reads CSARLGGRETQYF. The CDR3 DNA reads TGCAGTGCTAGGCTAGGGGGCAGAGAGACCCAGTACTTC.

This clonotype was detected many times. V usage is TRBV3-1 and J usage is TRBJ2-6; D might be TRBD1 (5 bases). This CDR3 has 15 residues. Trimming removed 0 bases at V and 2 bases at J, with 5 bases between. The germline CDR1 and CDR2 sequences are LGHDT and YNNKEL (reference sequence). The CDR3 sequence is CASSQDRAGANVLTF. The CDR3 nucleotides read TGTGCCAGCAGCCAAGACAGGGCTGGGGCCAACGTCCTGACTTTC.

This clonotype was picked up many times. J is TRBJ2-1 and V is TRBV21-1; whether TRBD2, the table's D call, matches the DNA was not checked. TRBV21-1 is flagged as a pseudogene. The CDR3 totals 22 residues. CDR3 sequence reads: CASSKPRLLGLVGTPGHNEQFF. The CDR3 DNA sequence: TGTGCCAGCAGCAAACCGAGGCTTTTAGGGCTAGTTGGAACTCCGGGGCACAATGAGCAGTTCTTC.

The chain carries TRBV9 and TRBJ2-5; no clear D. Germline CDR1 and CDR2: SGDLS and YYNGEE. This CDR3 has 13 residues. Between the trimmed V and J ends, which lost 0 bases and 5 bases, there was a span of 8 bases. The CDR3 loop is CASSVAFEETQYF. In nucleotides, the CDR3 is TGTGCCAGCAGCGTAGCTTTCGAGGAGACCCAGTACTTC.

This clonotype has ten or more counts. The genes are TRBV7-8 and TRBJ2-3; no reliable D call. Germline CDR1 SGHVS, CDR2 FQNEAQ. With 4 bases removed from V and 6 bases from J, the gap between germline ends came to 11 bases. This CDR3 comprises 13 residues. In nucleotides, the CDR3 is TGTGCCAGCAGCTCCCCCGGTGCGGATACGCAGTATTTT. It codes for CASSSPGADTQYF.

V and J are TRBV20-1 and TRBJ2-1; 12 bases agree with TRBD2. The trim removed 5 bases at V and 8 bases at J, leaving 7 bases unmatched. Germline V gene sequence: CDR1 DFQATT, CDR2 SNEGSKA (reference sequence). The CDR3 sequence is 14 residues long. The DNA of the CDR3 is TGCAGTGCTCTGACTAGCGGGAGTATCGATGAGCAGTTCTTC. This codes for CSALTSGSIDEQFF.

This clonotype is deemed medium-sized. V gene TRBV5-1 combines with J gene TRBJ1-6; perhaps TRBD1 as D (6 bases). This CDR3 is built from 14 residues. Per the germline V gene, CDR1 is SGHRS and CDR2 is YFSETQ. V gave up 0 bases and J gave up 8 bases, with 9 bases separating them. In DNA form, the CDR3 reads TGCGCCAGCAGCTTGGACAGGGAGGATTCACCCCTCCACTTT. Protein sequence: CASSLDREDSPLHF. Drawing the rest from reference TRBV5-1 and TRBJ1-6, the complete variable domain is KAGVTQTPRYLIKTRGQQVTLSCSPISGHRSVSWYQQTPGQGLQFLFEYFSETQRNKGNFPGRFSGRQFSNSRSEMNVSTLELGDSALYLCASSLDREDSPLHFGNGTRLTVT.

This clonotype came up many times. J is TRBJ2-2 and V is TRBV12-3 or TRBV12-4, with D possibly TRBD2 on 6 matching bases. This CDR3 region has 15 residues. Deletions cut 2 bases from V and 7 bases from J, with 14 bases between. CDR3 bases: TGTGCCAGCAGTTTAAGAAGAAGGAGGGGCGGGGAGCTGTTTTTT. Residues: CASSLRRRRGGELFF.

This clonotype appeared many times. The J gene is TRBJ2-1, the V gene TRBV24-1; D uncertain. Germline CDR1 and CDR2: KGHDR and SFDVKD. The V end was cut by 5 bases, the J end by 0 bases, with 16 bases between. The CDR3 loop spans 17 amino acids. In nucleotides, the CDR3 is TGTGCCACCAGTGCTCCCAGTCGGGCTAGCTCCTACAATGAGCAGTTCTTC. Translated: CATSAPSRASSYNEQFF.

This chain connects TRBV12-3 or TRBV12-4 to TRBJ2-2, with D unresolved. This CDR3 is 14 amino acids long. Trimming pared 2 bases from V and 0 bases from J, leaving 4 bases between. CDR3 loop: CASSLIPNTGELFF. The CDR3 region has the DNA TGTGCCAGCAGTTTAATTCCGAACACCGGGGAGCTGTTTTTT.

The J gene is TRBJ1-5, the V gene TRBV29-1, with 7 bases lining up with TRBD1. Trimming cost V 6 bases and J 3 bases; bases outside gene matches: 5. The germline V gene has CDR1 SQVTM and CDR2 ANQGSEA. This CDR3 has 13 residues. CDR3 sequence: CSVAGQDNQPQHF. CDR3 nucleotides: TGCAGCGTCGCTGGACAGGACAATCAGCCCCAGCATTTT.

Remarks on this clonotype: A read error may produce the germline difference seen at one junction end. The chain uses TRBV20-1 and TRBJ1-5; D might be TRBD1 (6 bases). The CDR3 has 13 amino acids. The germline gives CDR1 DFQATT, CDR2 SNEGSKA (reference sequence). The CDR3 is CSASADSNQPQDF. The DNA of the CDR3 is TGCAGTGCTAGTGCGGACAGCAATCAGCCCCAGGATTTT.

This clonotype was seen more than once but under ten times. The chain has TRBV7-9 and TRBJ1-1; TRBD1 agrees at 10 bases. The germline gives CDR1 SEHNR, CDR2 FQNEAQ (reference sequence). Trimming removed 0 bases from V and 4 bases from J; junction bases left unmatched: 5. The CDR3 runs to 16 residues. The chain's CDR3 is CASSLADRGRGTEAFF. The CDR3 DNA is TGTGCCAGCAGCTTAGCCGACAGGGGGCGTGGCACTGAAGCTTTCTTT. The whole variable domain, filled in from reference TRBV7-9 and TRBJ1-1, reads DTGVSQNPRHKITKRGQNVTFRCDPISEHNRLYWYRQTLGQGPEFLTYFQNEAQLEKSRLLSDRFSAERPKGSFSTLEIQRTEQGDSAMYLCASSLADRGRGTEAFFGQGTRLTVV.

This sequence joins TRBV4-2 and TRBJ1-2; 7 nucleotides match TRBD1. J lost 4 bases, V lost 1 base, and 6 bases had no gene match. Germline V lookup: CDR1 LGHNA, CDR2 YNFKEQ. The CDR3 extends over 15 amino acids. In DNA form, the CDR3 reads TGTGCCAGCAGCCAAGGACAGGGTCAGAGCTATGGCTACACCTTC. Protein sequence: CASSQGQGQSYGYTF.

The J gene is TRBJ1-5, the V gene TRBV9, with 8 positions matching TRBD1. This CDR3 spans 16 amino acids. Unmatched junction bases numbered 9, after V lost 1 base and J lost 6 bases. In germline, CDR1 is SGDLS, CDR2 YYNGEE. CDR3 region: CASSVPGTGLIQPQHF. Written as DNA, the CDR3 is TGTGCCAGCAGCGTACCGGGGACAGGTCTAATTCAGCCCCAGCATTTT.

The rearrangement uses TRBV12-3 or TRBV12-4 and TRBJ2-7, with D hard to call. CDR3 length: 14 residues. Trimming removed 1 base at V and 0 bases at J, with 7 bases between. The CDR3 DNA reads TGTGCCAGCAGTTTAGTGGGCACCTCCTACGAGCAGTACTTC. Translated: CASSLVGTSYEQYF.

The chain employs TRBV3-1 and TRBJ2-2; unclear D gene. Trimming pared 1 base from V and 2 bases from J, leaving 11 bases between. This CDR3 region has 16 residues. Germline CDR1 and CDR2: LGHDT and YNNKEL (reference sequence). The CDR3 spells CASSQGRWVNTGELFF. CDR3 nucleotide sequence: TGTGCCAGCAGCCAAGGACGATGGGTCAACACCGGGGAGCTGTTTTTT.

This clonotype was counted many times. This chain connects TRBV27 to TRBJ1-1; possibly TRBD1 for D (6 bases). Trimming removed 0 bases at V and 11 bases at J, with 16 bases between. This CDR3 comprises 14 residues. Germline lookup yields CDR1 MNHEY and CDR2 SMNVEV (reference sequence). The CDR3 DNA reads as TGTGCCAGCAGTTTATCGGCGCCGGGGGGGCCGGCTTTCTTT. Amino acid sequence: CASSLSAPGGPAFF.

Many counts were recorded for this clonotype. The V and J genes are TRBV29-1 and TRBJ2-3, with 7 bases identical to TRBD1. Germline loops: CDR1 SQVTM, CDR2 ANQGSEA. V shed 5 bases and J 0 bases; nucleotides not matched to a gene: 2. The CDR3 has 13 residues. The CDR3 loop is CSVLTGSTDTQYF. As DNA, the CDR3 is TGCAGCGTTCTGACAGGGAGCACAGATACGCAGTATTTT.

This clonotype has just a few counts. This rearrangement joins TRBV20-1 to TRBJ2-1; possibly TRBD2 for D (5 bases). Trimming pared 3 bases from V and 1 base from J, leaving 10 bases between. Germline V gene data show CDR1 as DFQATT and CDR2 as SNEGSKA (reference sequence). The CDR3 loop spans 14 amino acids. The CDR3 coding sequence is TGCAGTGCTAGCCGTCTAGCTTCCTACAATGAGCAGTTCTTC. It specifies CSASRLASYNEQFF.

This clonotype was observed many times. This chain uses TRBV5-8 with TRBJ1-6; D gene unclear. CDR3 length: 13 amino acids. CDR1 and CDR2 (germline): SGHTS, YDEGEE. The V and J ends lost 5 bases and 9 bases respectively, with 12 bases between them. Here the CDR3 reads CASSFVRFSPLHF. The CDR3 coding sequence is TGTGCCAGCAGTTTTGTCAGGTTTTCACCCCTCCACTTT.